This TCR beta chain stems from a study of blood T cells in healthy people across ages (dated by TCRdb to between 2015 and 2017). At the level of the whole study: In model experiments, roughly one uniquely barcoded TCR beta cDNA molecule per two T cells was captured by template switching. Using deep sequencing normalized with unique cDNA molecular identifiers, the study measured how TCR beta repertoire diversity changes with age. Donors were grouped into four age groups: young (average approximately 16 years), middle-aged (about 40), aged (approximately 67) and long-lived (roughly 80). Donors of different ages were randomly distributed across sequencing lanes to avoid experimental bias. Two additional independent replicas of 1 million unique cDNA reads from the same blood draw were analyzed for two donors (one aged 18 to 30 and one aged 80 or older).

A distance of 11 bases separates the germline ends of V and J, which lose 5 bases and 0 bases respectively. The germline V gene specifies MNHEY as CDR1 and SVGEGT as CDR2. The CDR3 goes from the cysteine to the phenylalanine over 15 residues. Only CDR3 DNA remains: 45 bases, in frame from the first base. Library preparation used 5' RACE. Instrument used: Illumina HiSeq 2500. A second about 7 to 12 cycle PCR used a sample-barcoded 5' primer and a J-beta primer mix. A unique molecular identifier was introduced onto each TCR beta cDNA molecule by a template-switch 5' adaptor carrying 12 random nucleotides. Each sample yielded at least 2.5 million CDR3-containing paired-end reads. The Mint cDNA synthesis kit, primed by a TRBC-specific oligonucleotide, was used to synthesize first-strand cDNA from all RNA. Following uracil-DNA glycosylase treatment, a first 18-cycle PCR with universal primers M1SS and BC2_uni_R was performed on all cDNA. As for the original processing: Each sample was normalized by randomly selecting 1 million high-quality reads, each carrying a distinct molecular identifier. Instead of being binned into consensus sequences, reads with shared molecular identifiers were discarded. MiTCR, set to a Q25 quality threshold and the strictest error-elimination algorithm, was used for CDR3 identification, clonotype clustering and error correction. A nonparametric unseen species model with Euler transformation was used to estimate lower-bound total TCR beta diversity. TCRdb trimmed public reads at Q25 via fastp, called clones via MiXCR and kept in-frame beta chains. Rows matching on CDR3 protein sequence are summarized as one entry with the most common DNA and genes. The V and J calls here are based on TCRdb, not the publication. The sample table contains more than 800,000 distinct CDR3 sequences; only one count was recorded for 29% of them. The ten largest clones take up 17% of the sample.

This clonotype was counted at least ten times. Its target antigen remains unknown. Per-base qualities were not stored, and no clone one base away is much larger. On the study overall, not on this receptor specifically: A strong correlation was found between observed TCR beta diversity and the percentage of naive T cells measured by flow cytometry. Because donor CMV infection status was unknown, age-related changes in expanded clonotypes were potentially confounded. Observed TCR beta diversity per million T cells fell roughly linearly with age, and a significant reduction was already apparent by age around 39. Estimates of total diversity based on one million sequenced T cells were considered lower bounds and underestimates. Compared with the aged group, more naive CD4+ T cells, fewer expanded clones and increased TCR diversity were shown by the long-lived group, suggesting age selection. Because profiling used bulk unsorted PBMCs, naive and antigen-experienced compartments could not be compared conclusively.

The donors were some 39 Caucasian individuals from Russia, aged roughly 6 to 100 years, who were systemically healthy. Each donor gave around 9.8 milliliters of peripheral blood, collected into EDTA-treated Vacutainer tubes. Ficoll-Paque density-gradient centrifugation was used to isolate PBMCs, with at least 6 million per sample. Trizol reagent was used to extract total RNA from the PBMCs, yielding at least 5.5 micrograms per sample. For every donor, an aliquot of PBMCs went through flow cytometry to measure the percentages of naive CD45RAhigh/CD27high T cells. The TCR originated in a woman aged 80 or over in good health. The chain was built from TRBV6-2 or TRBV6-3 and TRBJ1-5; the D region possibly corresponds to TRBD1 (6 bases align). The sample comprised blood. The CDR3 has the sequence CASSPGEFSNQPQHF. The DNA sequence is given as TGTGCCAGCAGTCCAGGGGAGTTTAGCAATCAGCCCCAGCATTTT.